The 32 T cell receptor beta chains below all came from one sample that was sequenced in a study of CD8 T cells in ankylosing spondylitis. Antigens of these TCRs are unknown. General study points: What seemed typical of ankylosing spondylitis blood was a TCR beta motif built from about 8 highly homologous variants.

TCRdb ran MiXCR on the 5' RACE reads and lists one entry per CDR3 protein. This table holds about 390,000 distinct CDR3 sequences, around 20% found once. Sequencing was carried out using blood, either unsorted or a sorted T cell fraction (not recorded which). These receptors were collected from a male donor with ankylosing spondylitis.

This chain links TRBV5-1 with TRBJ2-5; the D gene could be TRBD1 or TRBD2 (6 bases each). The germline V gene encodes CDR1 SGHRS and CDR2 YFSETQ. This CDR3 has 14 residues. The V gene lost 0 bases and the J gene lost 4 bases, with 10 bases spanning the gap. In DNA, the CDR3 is TGCGCCAGCAGCTTGGCCTCGGGGGCAGAGACCCAGTACTTC. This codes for CASSLASGAETQYF.

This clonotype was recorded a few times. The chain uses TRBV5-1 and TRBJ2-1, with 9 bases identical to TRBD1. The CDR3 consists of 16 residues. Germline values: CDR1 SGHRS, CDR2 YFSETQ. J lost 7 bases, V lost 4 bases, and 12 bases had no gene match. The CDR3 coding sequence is TGCGCCAGCAGCAGAACCGCCGGGACAGGGATGAATGAGCAGTTCTTC. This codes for CASSRTAGTGMNEQFF.

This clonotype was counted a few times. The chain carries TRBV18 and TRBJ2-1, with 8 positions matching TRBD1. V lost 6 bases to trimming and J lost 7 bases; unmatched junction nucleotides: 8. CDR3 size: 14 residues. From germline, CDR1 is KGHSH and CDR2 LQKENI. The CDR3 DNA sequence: TGTGCCAGCTCGGACAGGGTAGATCGGAATGAGCAGTTCTTC. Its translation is CASSDRVDRNEQFF.

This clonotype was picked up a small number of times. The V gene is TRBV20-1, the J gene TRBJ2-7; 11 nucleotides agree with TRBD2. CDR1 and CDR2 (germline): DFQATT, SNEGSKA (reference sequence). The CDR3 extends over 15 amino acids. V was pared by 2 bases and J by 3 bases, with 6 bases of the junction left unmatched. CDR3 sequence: CSARILAGGNYEQYF. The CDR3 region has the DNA TGCAGTGCTAGAATTTTAGCGGGAGGGAACTACGAGCAGTACTTC.

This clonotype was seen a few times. The CDR3 nucleotides are TGTGCCAGCAGTTTAGGGACACTTGGCAATTCACCCCTCCACTTT. This gives the protein CASSLGTLGNSPLHF. The chain has TRBV27 and TRBJ1-6; D perhaps matches TRBD1 (6 bases). CDR3 length: 15 amino acids. CDR1 and CDR2 from the germline V gene are MNHEY and SMNVEV (reference sequence). V was cut by 2 bases and J by 7 bases, with 12 bases left in between.

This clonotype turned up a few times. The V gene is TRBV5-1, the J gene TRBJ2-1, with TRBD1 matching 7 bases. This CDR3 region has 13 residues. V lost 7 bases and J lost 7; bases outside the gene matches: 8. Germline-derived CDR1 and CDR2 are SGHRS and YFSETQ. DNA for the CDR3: TGCGCCAGCCACAGGGGCGCGGGTAATGAGCAGTTCTTC. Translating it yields CASHRGAGNEQFF.

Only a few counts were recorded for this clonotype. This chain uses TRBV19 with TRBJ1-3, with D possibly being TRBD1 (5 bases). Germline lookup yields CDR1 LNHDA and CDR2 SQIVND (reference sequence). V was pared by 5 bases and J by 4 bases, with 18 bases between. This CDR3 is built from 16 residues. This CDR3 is CASSPGHSTEGNTIYF. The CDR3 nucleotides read TGTGCCAGTAGTCCTGGCCACTCGACAGAGGGAAACACCATATATTTT.

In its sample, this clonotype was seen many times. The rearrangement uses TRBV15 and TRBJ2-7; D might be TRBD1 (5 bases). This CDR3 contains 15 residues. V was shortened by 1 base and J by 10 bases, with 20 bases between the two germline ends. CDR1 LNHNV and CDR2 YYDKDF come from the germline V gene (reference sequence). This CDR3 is CATSRGEVRMDTQYF. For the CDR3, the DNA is TGTGCCACCAGCAGAGGGGAAGTGAGGATGGACACCCAGTACTTC.

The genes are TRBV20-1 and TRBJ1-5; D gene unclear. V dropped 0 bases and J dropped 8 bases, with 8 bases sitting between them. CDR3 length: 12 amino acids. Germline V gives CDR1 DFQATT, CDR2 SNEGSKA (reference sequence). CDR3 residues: CSARDEVKPQHF. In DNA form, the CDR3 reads TGCAGTGCTAGAGATGAGGTTAAGCCCCAGCATTTT.

CDR3 coding DNA: TGTGCCAGCCAACAAGGGCAGTGGGGCGATTCACCCCTCCACTTT. Translating gives CASQQGQWGDSPLHF. The chain uses TRBV7-2 and TRBJ1-6, with D possibly being TRBD1 (5 bases). CDR1 is SGHTA and CDR2 is FQGNSA in the germline V gene. Between the trimmed V and J ends, which lost 8 bases and 8 bases, there was a span of 19 bases. There are 15 residues in the CDR3.

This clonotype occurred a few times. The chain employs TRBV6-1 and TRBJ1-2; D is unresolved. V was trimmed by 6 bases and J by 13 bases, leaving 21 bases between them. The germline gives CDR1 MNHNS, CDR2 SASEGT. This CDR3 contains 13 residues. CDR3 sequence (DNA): TGTGCCAGCAGGGGTTCGAGAACCCAACGTTGCACCTTC. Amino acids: CASRGSRTQRCTF.

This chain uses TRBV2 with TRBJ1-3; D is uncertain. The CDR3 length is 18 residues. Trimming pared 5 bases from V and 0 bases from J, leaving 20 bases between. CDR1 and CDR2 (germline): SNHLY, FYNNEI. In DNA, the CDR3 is TGTGCCAGCAGTAGATGGACCTCCACCGAGTCCTCTGGAAACACCATATATTTT. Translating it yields CASSRWTSTESSGNTIYF.

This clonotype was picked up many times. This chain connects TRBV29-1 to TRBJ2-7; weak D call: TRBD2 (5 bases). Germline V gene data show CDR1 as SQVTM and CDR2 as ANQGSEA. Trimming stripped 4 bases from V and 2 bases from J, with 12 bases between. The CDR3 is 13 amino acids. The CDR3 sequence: CSVGTSVAYEQYF. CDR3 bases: TGCAGCGTTGGAACTAGTGTAGCCTACGAGCAGTACTTC.

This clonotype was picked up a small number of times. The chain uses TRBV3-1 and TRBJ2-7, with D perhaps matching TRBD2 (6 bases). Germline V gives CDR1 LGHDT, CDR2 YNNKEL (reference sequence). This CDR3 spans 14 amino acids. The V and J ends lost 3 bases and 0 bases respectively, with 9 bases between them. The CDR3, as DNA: TGTGCCAGCAGCCAGGGGAGGCACTCCTACGAGCAGTACTTC. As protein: CASSQGRHSYEQYF.

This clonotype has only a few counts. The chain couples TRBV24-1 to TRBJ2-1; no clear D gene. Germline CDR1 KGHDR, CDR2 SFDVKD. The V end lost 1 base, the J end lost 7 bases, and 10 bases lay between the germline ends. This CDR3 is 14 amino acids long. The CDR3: CATSDFVLGNEQFF. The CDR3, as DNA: TGTGCCACCAGTGATTTCGTCCTGGGGAATGAGCAGTTCTTC.

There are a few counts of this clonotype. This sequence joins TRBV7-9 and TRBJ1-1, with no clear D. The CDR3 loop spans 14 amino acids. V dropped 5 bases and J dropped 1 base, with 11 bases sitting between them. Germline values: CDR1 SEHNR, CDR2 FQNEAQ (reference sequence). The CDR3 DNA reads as TGTGCCAGCAGCCGCCCCCCCGCGAACACTGAAGCTTTCTTT. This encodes CASSRPPANTEAFF.

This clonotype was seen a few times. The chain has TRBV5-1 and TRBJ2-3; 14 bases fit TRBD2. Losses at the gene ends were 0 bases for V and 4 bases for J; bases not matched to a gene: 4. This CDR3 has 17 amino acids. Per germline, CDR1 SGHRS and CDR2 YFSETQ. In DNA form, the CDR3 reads TGCGCCAGCAGCTTGGAAGGGACTAGCGGGAGCCCAGATACGCAGTATTTT. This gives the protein CASSLEGTSGSPDTQYF.

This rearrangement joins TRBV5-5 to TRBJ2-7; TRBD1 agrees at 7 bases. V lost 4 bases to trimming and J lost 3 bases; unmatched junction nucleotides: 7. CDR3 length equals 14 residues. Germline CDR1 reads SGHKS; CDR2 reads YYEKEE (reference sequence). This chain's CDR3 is CASSKGDSYYEQYF. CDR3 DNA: TGTGCCAGCAGCAAAGGGGACAGCTACTACGAGCAGTACTTC.

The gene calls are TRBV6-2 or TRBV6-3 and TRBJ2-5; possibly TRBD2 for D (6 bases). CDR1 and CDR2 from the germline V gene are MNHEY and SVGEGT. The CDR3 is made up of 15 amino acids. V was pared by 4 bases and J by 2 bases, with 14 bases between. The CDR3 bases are TGTGCCAGCAGTTGGACGACGACTAGGCAAGAGACCCAGTACTTC. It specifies CASSWTTTRQETQYF.

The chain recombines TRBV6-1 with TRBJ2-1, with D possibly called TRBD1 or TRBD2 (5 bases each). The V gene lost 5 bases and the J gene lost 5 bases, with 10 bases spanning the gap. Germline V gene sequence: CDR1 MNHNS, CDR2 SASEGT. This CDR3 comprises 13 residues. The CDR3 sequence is CASSRLQDNEQFF. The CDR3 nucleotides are TGTGCCAGCAGTAGACTACAGGACAATGAGCAGTTCTTC.

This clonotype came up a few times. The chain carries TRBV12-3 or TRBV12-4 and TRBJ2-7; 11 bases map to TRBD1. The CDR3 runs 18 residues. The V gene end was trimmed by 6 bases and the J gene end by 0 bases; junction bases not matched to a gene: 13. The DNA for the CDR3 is TGTGCCAGCAGCCTCAGGACAGGGGGCAAGACGAGCTCCTACGAGCAGTACTTC. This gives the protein CASSLRTGGKTSSYEQYF.

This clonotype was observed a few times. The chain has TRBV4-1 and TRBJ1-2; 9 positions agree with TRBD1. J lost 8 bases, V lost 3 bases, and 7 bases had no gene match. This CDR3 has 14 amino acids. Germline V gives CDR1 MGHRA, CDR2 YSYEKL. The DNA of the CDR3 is TGCGCCAGCAGCCACGGGACAGGGAGGATGGGCTACACCTTC. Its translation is CASSHGTGRMGYTF.

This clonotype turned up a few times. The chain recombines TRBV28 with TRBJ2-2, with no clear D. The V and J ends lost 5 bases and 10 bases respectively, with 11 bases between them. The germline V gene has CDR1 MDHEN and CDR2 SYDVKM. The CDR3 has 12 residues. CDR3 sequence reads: CASSGPRVELFF. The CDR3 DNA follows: TGTGCCAGCAGTGGCCCTAGGGTGGAGCTGTTTTTT.

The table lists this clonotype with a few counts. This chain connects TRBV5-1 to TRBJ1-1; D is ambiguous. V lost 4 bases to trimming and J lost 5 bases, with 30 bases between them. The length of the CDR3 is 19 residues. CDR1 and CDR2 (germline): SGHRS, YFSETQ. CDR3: CASSITGPQGPNSLTEAFF. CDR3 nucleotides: TGCGCCAGCAGCATAACCGGTCCCCAAGGCCCAAATTCTTTGACTGAAGCTTTCTTT.

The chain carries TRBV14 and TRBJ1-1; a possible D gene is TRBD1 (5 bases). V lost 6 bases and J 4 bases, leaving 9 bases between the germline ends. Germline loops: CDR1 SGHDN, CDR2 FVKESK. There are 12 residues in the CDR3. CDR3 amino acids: CASRDGGTEAFF. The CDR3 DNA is TGTGCCAGCAGGGATGGGGGCACTGAAGCTTTCTTT.

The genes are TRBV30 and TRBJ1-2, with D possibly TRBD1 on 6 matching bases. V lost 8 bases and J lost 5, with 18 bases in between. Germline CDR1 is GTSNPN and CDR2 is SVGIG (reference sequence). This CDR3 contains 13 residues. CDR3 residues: CARTGQNNYGYTF. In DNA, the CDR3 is TGTGCCCGCACAGGACAGAACAATTATGGCTACACCTTC. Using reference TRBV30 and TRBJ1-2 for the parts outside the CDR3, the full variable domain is SQTIHQWPATLVQPVGSPLSLECTVEGTSNPNLYWYRQAAGRGLQLLFYSVGIGQISSEVPQNLSASRPQDRQFILSSKKLLLSDSGFYLCARTGQNNYGYTFGSGTRLTVV.

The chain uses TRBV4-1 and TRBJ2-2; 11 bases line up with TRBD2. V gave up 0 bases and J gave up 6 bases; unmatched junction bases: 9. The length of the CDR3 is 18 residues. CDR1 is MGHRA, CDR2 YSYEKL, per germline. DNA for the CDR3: TGCGCCAGCAGCCAAGATCGTCGGATTAGCGGGAGGGCCGGGGAGCTGTTTTTT. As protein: CASSQDRRISGRAGELFF.

Here the CDR3 reads CATSDFTVYSNQPQHF. Written as DNA, the CDR3 is TGTGCCACCAGTGATTTCACGGTCTATAGCAATCAGCCCCAGCATTTT. The rearrangement joins TRBV24-1 to TRBJ1-5; D call uncertain. The CDR3 consists of 16 residues. Trimming removed 1 base at V and 0 bases at J, with 9 bases between. Germline-derived CDR1 and CDR2 are KGHDR and SFDVKD.

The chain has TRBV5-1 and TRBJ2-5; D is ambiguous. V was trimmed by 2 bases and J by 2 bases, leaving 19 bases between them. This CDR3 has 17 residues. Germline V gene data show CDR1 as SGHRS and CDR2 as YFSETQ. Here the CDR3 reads CASSFRLDFLGQETQYF. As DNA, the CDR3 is TGCGCCAGCAGCTTTCGGCTGGATTTCTTAGGGCAAGAGACCCAGTACTTC.

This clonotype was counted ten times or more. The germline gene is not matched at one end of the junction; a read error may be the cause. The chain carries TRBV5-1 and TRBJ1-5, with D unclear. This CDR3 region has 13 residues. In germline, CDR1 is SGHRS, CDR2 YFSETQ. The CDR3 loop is CASSLDSNQPQHF. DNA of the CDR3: TGTGCCAGCAGTTTAGACAGCAATCAGCCCCAGCATTTT. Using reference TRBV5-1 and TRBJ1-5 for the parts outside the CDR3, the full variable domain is KAGVTQTPRYLIKTRGQQVTLSCSPISGHRSVSWYQQTPGQGLQFLFEYFSETQRNKGNFPGRFSGRQFSNSRSEMNVSTLELGDSALYLCASSLDSNQPQHFGDGTRLSIL.

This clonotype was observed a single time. The CDR3 DNA follows: TGTGCCAGCAGTTCTAGGACCGTTTTCTACAATGAGCAGTTCTTC. This sequence encodes CASSSRTVFYNEQFF. The chain employs TRBV11-2 and TRBJ2-1; D is unclear. Germline-derived CDR1 and CDR2 are SGHAT and FQNNGV. The CDR3 has 15 amino acids. V was cut by 6 bases and J by 3 bases, with 15 bases left in between. Variable domain in full (rest from reference TRBV11-2 and TRBJ2-1): EAGVAQSPRYKIIEKRQSVAFWCNPISGHATLYWYQQILGQGPKLLIQFQNNGVVDDSQLPKDRFSAERLKGVDSTLKIQPAKLEDSAVYLCASSSRTVFYNEQFFGPGTRLTVL.

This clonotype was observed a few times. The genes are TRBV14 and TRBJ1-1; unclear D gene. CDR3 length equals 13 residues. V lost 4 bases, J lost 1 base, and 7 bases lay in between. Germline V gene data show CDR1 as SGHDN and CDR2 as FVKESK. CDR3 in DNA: TGTGCCAGCAGCCGAAATAGGAACACTGAAGCTTTCTTT. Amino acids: CASSRNRNTEAFF.